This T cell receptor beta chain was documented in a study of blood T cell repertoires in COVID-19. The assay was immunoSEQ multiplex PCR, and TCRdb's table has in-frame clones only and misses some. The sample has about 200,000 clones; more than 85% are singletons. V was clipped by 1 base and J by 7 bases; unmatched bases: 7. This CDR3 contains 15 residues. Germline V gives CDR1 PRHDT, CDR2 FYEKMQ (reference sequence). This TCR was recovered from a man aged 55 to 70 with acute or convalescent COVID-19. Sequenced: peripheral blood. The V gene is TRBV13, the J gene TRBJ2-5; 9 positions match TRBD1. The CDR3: CASSLVQGADGTQYF. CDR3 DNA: TGTGCCAGCAGCTTAGTACAGGGGGCTGATGGGACCCAGTACTTC.